Presented here are 16 T cell receptor beta chains from one specimen sequenced in a study of blood T cell repertoires in COVID-19. This table comes from immunoSEQ multiplex PCR, and its TCRdb copy is limited to in-frame clones, with some not included. Counted here are roughly 300,000 clones, around 84% occurring once; the ten biggest clones make up approximately 1.5%. The material sequenced was peripheral blood. Every receptor here comes from a human donor with COVID-19, enrolled during active disease. The donor label of this sample is uncertain.

The rearrangement joins TRBV20-1 to TRBJ2-5; 7 nucleotides line up with TRBD2. Germline loops: CDR1 DFQATT, CDR2 SNEGSKA (reference sequence). This CDR3 contains 11 residues. The CDR3 region is CRPGGPETQYF. CDR3 DNA sequence: TGCAGGCCGGGAGGCCCAGAGACCCAGTACTTC.

The chain couples TRBV11-3 to TRBJ2-3, with TRBD2 identical over 14 bases. Germline V gene sequence: CDR1 SGHNT, CDR2 YENEEA. This CDR3 has 16 residues. V shed 4 bases, J shed 5 bases, and the junction held 5 bases outside the gene matches. CDR3 bases: TGTGCCAGCAGCTCGGGACTAGCGGGAGAGAGAGATACGCAGTATTTT. It yields the protein CASSSGLAGERDTQYF.

The rearrangement links TRBV2 to TRBJ2-3, with TRBD2 matching over 12 bases. This CDR3 has 20 amino acids. Germline V gives CDR1 SNHLY, CDR2 FYNNEI. J was trimmed by 10 bases and V by 6 bases; bases with no gene match: 26. The CDR3 DNA reads as TGTGCCAGCAGCTCAGCCGGGGTCTCAACCTCTAGCGGGAGGGCCTCAGCGCAGTATTTT. Amino acid sequence: CASSSAGVSTSSGRASAQYF.

The chain recombines TRBV5-1 with TRBJ1-2; 9 nucleotides align to TRBD1. V shed 4 bases, J shed 4 bases, and the junction held 5 bases outside the gene matches. From germline, CDR1 is SGHRS and CDR2 YFSETQ. The CDR3 covers 14 residues. CDR3 loop: CASSRGQGLYGYTF. DNA for the CDR3: TGCGCCAGCAGCCGGGGACAGGGACTCTATGGCTACACCTTC.

The CDR3 DNA reads TGTGCCAGCAGCTTCGGGGGAGGGCCTGGCACCGGGGAGCTGTTTTTT. Its protein is CASSFGGGPGTGELFF. The gene calls are TRBV7-3 and TRBJ2-2; 7 bases align to TRBD2. Germline-derived CDR1 and CDR2 are SGHTA and FQGTGA. The CDR3 has 16 amino acids. V trimming: 3 bases; J trimming: 4 bases; junction bases outside the gene matches: 8.

The chain uses TRBV19 and TRBJ1-2, with D unresolved. The CDR3 extends over 13 amino acids. Germline CDR1 and CDR2: LNHDA and SQIVND (reference sequence). V was clipped by 7 bases and J by 1 base, with 10 bases between them. The CDR3 loop reads CASKEALNYGYTF. DNA of the CDR3: TGTGCCAGTAAAGAGGCTCTTAACTATGGCTACACCTTC. Full variable domain (outside the CDR3, taken from reference TRBV19 and TRBJ1-2): DGGITQSPKYLFRKEGQNVTLSCEQNLNHDAMYWYRQDPGQGLRLIYYSQIVNDFQKGDIAEGYSVSREKKESFPLTVTSAQKNPTAFYLCASKEALNYGYTFGSGTRLTVV.

The V and J genes are TRBV3-1 (or the pseudogene TRBV3-2) and TRBJ2-1; 12 bases line up with TRBD1. V dropped 3 bases and J dropped 3; count of bases not matched to a gene: 3. Per the germline V gene, CDR1 is LGHDT and CDR2 is YNNKEL (reference sequence). There are 16 residues in the CDR3. The CDR3 sequence: CASSQGQGAFYNEQFF. The CDR3 DNA follows: TGTGCCAGCAGCCAGGGACAGGGGGCTTTCTACAATGAGCAGTTCTTC.

The rearrangement uses TRBV3-1 (or the pseudogene TRBV3-2) and TRBJ1-1; the match to TRBD1 covers 11 bases. The CDR3 contains 15 residues. V trimming: 4 bases; J trimming: 5 bases; junction bases outside the gene matches: 6. Germline V CDR1 and CDR2: LGHDT, YNNKEL (reference sequence). The CDR3 coding sequence is TGTGCCAGCAGCCCTGGACAGGGGGCGCGGACTGAAGCTTTCTTT. Translation: CASSPGQGARTEAFF.

This clone has only one observation. V usage is TRBV5-1 and J usage is TRBJ1-6; 9 bases line up with TRBD1. The V gene end was trimmed by 0 bases and the J gene end by 7 bases; junction bases not matched to a gene: 2. This CDR3 comprises 15 residues. Germline V lookup: CDR1 SGHRS, CDR2 YFSETQ. The CDR3 nucleotides read TGCGCCAGCAGCTTGGATGGACAGGGGAATTCACCCCTCCACTTT. It yields the protein CASSLDGQGNSPLHF.

The chain carries TRBV12-3 or TRBV12-4 and TRBJ1-1, with D perhaps TRBD1 (6 bases). This CDR3 contains 13 residues. The V gene lost 2 bases and the J gene lost 3 bases, with 7 bases spanning the gap. CDR3 nucleotides: TGTGCCAGCAGTTTATCAGGGGACACTGAAGCTTTCTTT. Translation: CASSLSGDTEAFF.

V and J are TRBV5-6 and TRBJ2-2; the match to TRBD2 covers 8 bases. Trimming at V came to 1 base and at J to 7 bases, leaving 6 bases not matched to a gene. Germline CDR1 is SGHDT and CDR2 is YYEEEE. The CDR3 is 15 amino acids. CDR3 in DNA: TGTGCCAGCAGCTTGACGGGAGGGTTTTACGGGGAGCTGTTTTTT. This codes for CASSLTGGFYGELFF.

This chain uses TRBV19 with TRBJ2-1; 8 nucleotides agree with TRBD1. From germline, CDR1 is LNHDA and CDR2 SQIVND (reference sequence). V was pared by 4 bases and J by 1 base, with 9 bases of the junction left unmatched. The CDR3 loop spans 17 amino acids. In nucleotides, the CDR3 is TGTGCCAGTAGTACCCGGGGCACAGGGGGGTCCTACAATGAGCAGTTCTTC. This gives the protein CASSTRGTGGSYNEQFF.

The gene calls are TRBV29-1 and TRBJ1-1; 12 bases fit TRBD1. The germline gives CDR1 SQVTM, CDR2 ANQGSEA. The CDR3 has 14 amino acids. CDR3 region: CTPKKGTGGTEAFF. The CDR3 DNA reads TGCACACCAAAGAAAGGGACAGGGGGCACCGAAGCTTTCTTT.

The rearrangement joins TRBV11-1 to TRBJ2-7, with unresolved D. Trimming took 1 base from V and 0 from J, leaving 7 bases between them. Germline V gene data show CDR1 as SGHAT and CDR2 as FQDESV (reference sequence). The CDR3 spans 14 residues. The CDR3 region is CASSLDRSSYEQYF. CDR3 nucleotides: TGTGCCAGCAGCTTAGATAGGAGCTCCTACGAGCAGTACTTC. Full variable domain (outside the CDR3, taken from reference TRBV11-1 and TRBJ2-7): EAEVAQSPRYKITEKSQAVAFWCDPISGHATLYWYRQILGQGPELLVQFQDESVVDDSQLPKDRFSAERLKGVDSTLKIQPAELGDSAMYLCASSLDRSSYEQYFGPGTRLTVT.

The chain couples TRBV5-1 to TRBJ2-7; TRBD1 agrees at 9 bases. CDR1 and CDR2 (germline): SGHRS, YFSETQ. This CDR3 has 13 residues. V was clipped by 1 base and J by 6 bases; unmatched bases: 2. The CDR3 loop is CASSLNRGLEQYF. CDR3 nucleotides: TGCGCCAGCAGCTTGAACAGGGGGCTCGAGCAGTACTTC.

V gene TRBV10-3 combines with J gene TRBJ1-1; D gene unclear. The germline gives CDR1 ENHRY, CDR2 SYGVKD. This CDR3 comprises 13 residues. Trimming removed 10 bases at V and 3 bases at J, with 15 bases between. CDR3 in amino acids: CASLRVLDTEAFF. The CDR3 DNA sequence: TGTGCCAGCCTGCGGGTTTTGGACACTGAAGCTTTCTTT.